This entry features one T cell receptor (beta chain) sequence. Its antigen is as yet unknown. Germline V lookup: CDR1 MNHEY, CDR2 SMNVEV (reference sequence). V shed 7 bases and J 6 bases; nucleotides not matched to a gene: 11. The CDR3 totals 16 residues. The assay was immunoSEQ multiplex PCR, and TCRdb's table has in-frame clones only and misses some. The table shows about 160,000 clones, with just under 90% occurring only once. The data were taken from a study of cytomegalovirus exposure and HLA in healthy donors. Findings of the study overall: Researchers catalogued some 160 TCR beta chains as cytomegalovirus-associated. In the 95 to 150 validation repertoires, a later analysis found that first-cohort TCR clusters tended to co-occur. CMV antigen specificity of three CMV-associated chains was confirmed in vitro.

The sample consisted of PBMCs. This chain uses TRBV27 with TRBJ2-2; TRBD2 matches 10 bases. The TCR sequence derives from a man in his late teens or twenties in good health and CMV-seropositive. CDR3 sequence reads: CASIASGGPKAGELFF. The CDR3, as DNA: TGTGCCAGCATTGCTAGCGGGGGTCCGAAGGCCGGGGAGCTGTTTTTT.